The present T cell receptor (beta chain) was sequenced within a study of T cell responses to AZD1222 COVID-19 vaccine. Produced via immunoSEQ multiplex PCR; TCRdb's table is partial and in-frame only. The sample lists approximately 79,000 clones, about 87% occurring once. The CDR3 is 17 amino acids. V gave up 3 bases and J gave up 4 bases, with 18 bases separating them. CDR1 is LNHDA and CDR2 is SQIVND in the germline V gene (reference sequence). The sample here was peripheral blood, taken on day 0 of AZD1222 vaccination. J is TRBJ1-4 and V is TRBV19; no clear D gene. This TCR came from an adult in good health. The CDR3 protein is CASSIERARVNNEKLFF. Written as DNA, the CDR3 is TGTGCCAGTAGTATCGAGAGGGCGAGAGTTAATAATGAAAAACTGTTTTTT.